This T cell receptor beta chain was profiled in a study of Graves' ophthalmopathy and Graves' hyperthyroidism. Amplifying from RNA transcripts, the study obtained TCR beta CDR3 regions. Scientists carried out first-round RT-PCR using HTBI primers and then a second-round multiplex PCR. Via MiXCR, TCRdb re-called the multiplex PCR reads, giving one row per CDR3 protein. The data show 650,000 to 900,000 distinct CDR3 sequences, 40% seen once. Ten or more counts support this clonotype. Germline lookup yields CDR1 SQVTM and CDR2 ANQGSEA. The CDR3 is made up of 15 amino acids. After removal of 6 bases from V and 5 bases from J, the junction contained 13 bases not matched to a gene.

Sequencing was carried out using peripheral blood. The V gene is TRBV29-1, the J gene TRBJ2-7, with 10 bases identical to TRBD2. The sequence was obtained from an adult man with Graves' ophthalmopathy. CDR3: CSVDRVGTSGNEQYF. The CDR3 coding sequence is TGCAGCGTCGATAGAGTGGGAACTAGCGGGAACGAGCAGTACTTC.